The rows below give T cell receptor beta chains drawn from one sample of a study of human T cells and chemical hapten exposure. TCRdb reprocessed the RACE reads with MiXCR, giving one entry per CDR3 protein. The sample records about 68,000 distinct CDR3 sequences, 9.5% to 13% being singletons. This specimen was whole blood, taken in connection with sensitization to the hapten diphenylcyclopropenone (DPC). These receptors were collected from a woman in her 50s with alopecia areata. Some clones in this sample may be carry-over from other donors' samples. Each CDR3 is given with its conserved first and last residue. D genes are given only for firm matches. Where a row states a size, it is once, few, many or the class of an expanded clone; other rows omit it.

size: few; J: TRBJ2-5; D: TRBD1; length: 16; V: TRBV19; DNA: TGTGCCAGTACGGAGGCCGGGACAGGGGGCCCAGAGACCCAGTACTTC; CDR3: CASTEAGTGGPETQYF
size: few; J: TRBJ1-1; D: TRBD1; length: 14; V: TRBV29-1; DNA: TGCAGCGTTGCGAGGGACAGGGTGGAAACTGAAGCTTTCTTT; CDR3: CSVARDRVETEAFF
size: few; J: TRBJ2-7; D: -; length: 16; V: TRBV4-3; DNA: TGCGCCAGCAGCCAAGGTCGGGCAGGGGCCTTAGGGGAGCAGTACTTC; CDR3: CASSQGRAGALGEQYF
size: -; J: TRBJ2-3; D: TRBD2; length: 14; V: TRBV28; DNA: TGTGCCACCAAGACTAGCGGGAGAAGAGATACGCAGTATTTT; CDR3: CATKTSGRRDTQYF
size: many; J: TRBJ2-1; D: -; length: 15; V: TRBV5-1; DNA: TGCGCCAGCAGCTTGGAGACAGGGAGGAACAATGAGCAGTTCTTC; CDR3: CASSLETGRNNEQFF
size: -; J: TRBJ1-4; D: -; length: 11; V: TRBV28; DNA: TGTGCCAGCAGCCTGACAAGAAAACTGTTTTTT; CDR3: CASSLTRKLFF
size: many; J: TRBJ2-1; D: TRBD1; length: 13; V: TRBV27; DNA: TGTGCCAGCAGAGGACAGGTTGAGAATGAGCAGTTCTTC; CDR3: CASRGQVENEQFF
size: many; J: TRBJ2-5; D: -; length: 14; V: TRBV21-1; DNA: TGTGCCAGCAGCCTCGGGACAGTAGAAGAGACCCAGTACTTC; CDR3: CASSLGTVEETQYF
size: many; J: TRBJ1-2; D: -; length: 12; V: TRBV29-1; DNA: TGCAGCGCTGAAGAAAACAGGCTACGCTACACCTTC; CDR3: CSAEENRLRYTF
size: -; J: TRBJ2-7; D: -; length: 15; V: TRBV5-1; DNA: TGCGCCAGCAGCTATGCGGCTGCAGTCCTCTACGAGCAGTACTTC; CDR3: CASSYAAAVLYEQYF
size: many; J: TRBJ1-5; D: -; length: 13; V: TRBV29-1; DNA: TGCAGCGGCCAAGACAGCCCCAATCAGCCCCAGCATTTT; CDR3: CSGQDSPNQPQHF
size: many; J: TRBJ2-7; D: -; length: 20; V: TRBV4-3; DNA: TGCGCCAGCAGCCAAGCCTCTCCGCGAGTCGGGAGATCGGACTCCTACGAGCAGTACTTC; CDR3: CASSQASPRVGRSDSYEQYF
size: many; J: TRBJ1-2; D: -; length: 13; V: TRBV4-3; DNA: TGCGCCAGCAGCCAAGATCTAGGGAGTGGCTACACCTTC; CDR3: CASSQDLGSGYTF
size: -; J: TRBJ2-1; D: TRBD1; length: 16; V: TRBV7-7; DNA: TGTGCCAGCAGCTCCCTAAATGACAGGGGGGGCAATGAGCAGTTCTTC; CDR3: CASSSLNDRGGNEQFF
size: many; J: TRBJ2-7; D: -; length: 12; V: TRBV29-1; DNA: TGCAGCGTTGTAGGCCCTTCCTACGAGCAGTACTTC; CDR3: CSVVGPSYEQYF
size: -; J: TRBJ2-2; D: TRBD2; length: 19; V: TRBV6-1; DNA: TGTGCCAGCAGAGGGGCAGGACTAGCTAGAAATGTCGGCGCCGGGGAGCTGTTTTTT; CDR3: CASRGAGLARNVGAGELFF
size: -; J: TRBJ1-5; D: -; length: 15; V: TRBV6-6; DNA: TGTGCCAGCAGCCAGGTATTTAATAGCAATCAGCCCCGGCATTTT; CDR3: CASSQVFNSNQPRHF
size: many; J: TRBJ2-7; D: TRBD2; length: 14; V: TRBV20-1; DNA: TGCAGTGCTAGAGGGCGGGGGTTCTCCTACGAGCAGTACTTC; CDR3: CSARGRGFSYEQYF
size: -; J: TRBJ2-1; D: -; length: 11; V: TRBV20-1; DNA: TGCAGTGCTAGAGGGGTAGCTGAGCAGTTCTTC; CDR3: CSARGVAEQFF
size: many; J: TRBJ1-3; D: -; length: 12; V: TRBV5-1; DNA: TGCGCCAGCAGCTTGGACTCTAACACCATATATTTT; CDR3: CASSLDSNTIYF
size: many; J: TRBJ2-4; D: TRBD2; length: 14; V: TRBV15; DNA: TGTGCCACCAGCCTGGGGGGGGCCAAAAACATTCAGTACTTC; CDR3: CATSLGGAKNIQYF
size: many; J: TRBJ1-5; D: -; length: 12; V: TRBV28; DNA: TGTGCCAGCAGGGCAGGTAGTCAGCCCCAGCATTTT; CDR3: CASRAGSQPQHF
size: many; J: TRBJ2-1; D: -; length: 16; V: TRBV6-1; DNA: TGTGCCAGCAGTGTCCGGCAGGGCCCCGTTCGTGATGAGCAGTTCTTC; CDR3: CASSVRQGPVRDEQFF
size: few; J: TRBJ2-7; D: -; length: 12; V: TRBV7-9; DNA: TGTGCCAGCAGCCGCCTTTTCTACGAGCAGTACTTC; CDR3: CASSRLFYEQYF
size: -; J: TRBJ2-7; D: TRBD2; length: 13; V: TRBV29-1; DNA: TGCAGCGTTCCGGGACTAGCGGAGTACGAGCAGTACTTC; CDR3: CSVPGLAEYEQYF
size: few; J: TRBJ2-5; D: -; length: 13; V: TRBV7-8; DNA: TGTGCCAGCAGCTTACCCCCACAAGAGACCCAGTACTTC; CDR3: CASSLPPQETQYF
size: -; J: TRBJ2-7; D: -; length: 11; V: TRBV20-1; DNA: TGCAGTGCTCCTGAATACTACGAGCAGTACTTC; CDR3: CSAPEYYEQYF
size: -; J: TRBJ2-1; D: -; length: 10; V: TRBV7-9; DNA: TGTGCCAGCGGAAGAGATGAGCAGTTCTTC; CDR3: CASGRDEQFF
size: many; J: TRBJ1-1; D: TRBD1; length: 15; V: TRBV12-3/TRBV12-4; DNA: TGTGCCAGCAGTCTCCACCAGGGGGTGAACACTGAAGCTTTCTTT; CDR3: CASSLHQGVNTEAFF
size: -; J: TRBJ1-3; D: -; length: 14; V: TRBV10-3; DNA: TGTGCCATCAGAGACACCGCCTCTGGAAACACCATATATTTT; CDR3: CAIRDTASGNTIYF
size: -; J: TRBJ2-6; D: -; length: 16; V: TRBV19; DNA: TGTGCGACTACCAGGGAAAAAAGCTCTGGGGCCAACGTCCTGACTTTC; CDR3: CATTREKSSGANVLTF
size: -; J: TRBJ1-6; D: -; length: 14; V: TRBV10-1; DNA: TGCGCCAGCAGCCCTAGAGGGATGAATTCACCCCTCCACTTT; CDR3: CASSPRGMNSPLHF
size: -; J: TRBJ2-5; D: -; length: 11; V: TRBV6-2/TRBV6-3; DNA: TGTGCCAGCAGAGCAAGGGGGACCCAGTACTTC; CDR3: CASRARGTQYF
size: -; J: TRBJ2-1; D: TRBD1; length: 15; V: TRBV28; DNA: TGTGCCAGCAGTCGGCAGGGGGTCCAATCCAATGAGCAGTTCTTC; CDR3: CASSRQGVQSNEQFF
size: few; J: TRBJ1-4; D: TRBD1; length: 17; V: TRBV7-2; DNA: TGTGCCAGCAGCTTAACGGGACAGACATCAACTAATGAAAAACTGTTTTTT; CDR3: CASSLTGQTSTNEKLFF
size: few; J: TRBJ1-6; D: -; length: 18; V: TRBV20-1; DNA: TGCAGTGCTAGGAGGATGCGGGGCCCGGATTGGGATAATTCACCCCTCCACTTT; CDR3: CSARRMRGPDWDNSPLHF
size: -; J: TRBJ1-6; D: TRBD1; length: 14; V: TRBV7-2; DNA: TGTGCCAGCAGCCCGGGGACAGATAATTCACCCCTCCACTTT; CDR3: CASSPGTDNSPLHF
size: many; J: TRBJ2-2; D: -; length: 14; V: TRBV29-1; DNA: TGCAGCGCCGGTAGGACACCGAACACCGGGGAGCTGTTTTTT; CDR3: CSAGRTPNTGELFF
size: few; J: TRBJ1-1; D: TRBD1; length: 14; V: TRBV7-2; DNA: TGTGCCAGCAGCAGGGACAGGGGGGGCACTGAAGCTTTCTTT; CDR3: CASSRDRGGTEAFF
size: -; J: TRBJ2-3; D: -; length: 17; V: TRBV3-1; DNA: TGTGCCAGCAGCCAAAAAGCCATCGGGACGACCACAGATACGCAGTATTTT; CDR3: CASSQKAIGTTTDTQYF
size: few; J: TRBJ2-2; D: -; length: 15; V: TRBV9; DNA: TGTGCCAGCAGCGTAGCTTCACAGAACACCGGGGAGCTGTTTTTT; CDR3: CASSVASQNTGELFF
size: few; J: TRBJ2-1; D: TRBD2; length: 11; V: TRBV29-1; DNA: TGCAGCGCTACTAGCGGGGGGTGGCAGTTCTTC; CDR3: CSATSGGWQFF
size: many; J: TRBJ2-7; D: -; length: 10; V: TRBV3-1; DNA: TGTGCCAGCGGAAACTACGAGCAGTACTTC; CDR3: CASGNYEQYF
size: few; J: TRBJ2-7; D: -; length: 14; V: TRBV7-2; DNA: TGTGCCAGCAGCTTAGGGGGTAGCAGCAACGAGCAGTACTTC; CDR3: CASSLGGSSNEQYF
size: many; J: TRBJ1-6; D: -; length: 13; V: TRBV27; DNA: TGTGCCAGCAGCCGCTTAACAAATTCACCCCTCCACTTT; CDR3: CASSRLTNSPLHF
size: -; J: TRBJ2-3; D: -; length: 14; V: TRBV9; DNA: TGTGCCAGCTCCCCCCCGGGCCTCACAGATACGCCGTATTTT; CDR3: CASSPPGLTDTPYF
size: many; J: TRBJ1-2; D: TRBD1; length: 13; V: TRBV27; DNA: TGTGCCAGCAGTGGGGACAGGCTCCATGGCTACACCTTC; CDR3: CASSGDRLHGYTF
size: few; J: TRBJ1-1; D: -; length: 12; V: TRBV7-9; DNA: TGTGCCAGCAGCTTCAAGAACACTGAAGCTTTCTTT; CDR3: CASSFKNTEAFF
size: many; J: TRBJ1-1; D: -; length: 13; V: TRBV12-3/TRBV12-4; DNA: TGTGCCAGCAGCACTAAGGGACACACTGAAGCTTTCTTT; CDR3: CASSTKGHTEAFF
size: few; J: TRBJ1-2; D: -; length: 19; V: TRBV2; DNA: TGTGCCAGCAGTGAAAATAGTGGTTACAGAGTGACTTCTAACTATGGCTACACCTTC; CDR3: CASSENSGYRVTSNYGYTF
size: -; J: TRBJ2-7; D: -; length: 16; V: TRBV28; DNA: TGTGCCAGCAGTTTGGTAGCGTCGAGCTCCTACAATGAGCAGTACTTC; CDR3: CASSLVASSSYNEQYF
size: few; J: TRBJ2-3; D: -; length: 13; V: TRBV3-1; DNA: TGTGCCAGCAGCCAACTCGGAGCAGATACGCAGTATTTT; CDR3: CASSQLGADTQYF
size: -; J: TRBJ1-6; D: -; length: 13; V: TRBV3-1; DNA: TGTGCCAGCAGCCAAGGGGCAGGGTTACCCCTCCACTTT; CDR3: CASSQGAGLPLHF
size: many; J: TRBJ2-3; D: TRBD2; length: 15; V: TRBV6-1; DNA: TGTGCCAGCAGTGTAGGGACTAGTGGCACAGATACGCAGTATTTT; CDR3: CASSVGTSGTDTQYF
size: few; J: TRBJ2-2; D: -; length: 16; V: TRBV11-3; DNA: TGTGCCAGCAGCCCCGGCCAGGGGTCGAACACCGGGGAGCTGTTTTTT; CDR3: CASSPGQGSNTGELFF
size: many; J: TRBJ2-1; D: -; length: 15; V: TRBV20-1; DNA: TGCAGTGCTAGCCGTTCGGGGTTGTCCAACAATGAGCAGTTCTTC; CDR3: CSASRSGLSNNEQFF
size: many; J: TRBJ1-2; D: -; length: 12; V: TRBV7-3; DNA: TGTGCCAGCAGCCCGGAGGTGGCTGGCTACACCTTC; CDR3: CASSPEVAGYTF
size: few; J: TRBJ1-1; D: TRBD1; length: 12; V: TRBV10-1; DNA: TGCGCCAGCGGACAGGGCATCACTGAAGCTTTCTTT; CDR3: CASGQGITEAFF
size: many; J: TRBJ1-5; D: TRBD1; length: 17; V: TRBV7-2; DNA: TGTGCCAGCAGCCCCCGACAGGGGCTTACAATAAGTCAGCCCCAGCATTTT; CDR3: CASSPRQGLTISQPQHF